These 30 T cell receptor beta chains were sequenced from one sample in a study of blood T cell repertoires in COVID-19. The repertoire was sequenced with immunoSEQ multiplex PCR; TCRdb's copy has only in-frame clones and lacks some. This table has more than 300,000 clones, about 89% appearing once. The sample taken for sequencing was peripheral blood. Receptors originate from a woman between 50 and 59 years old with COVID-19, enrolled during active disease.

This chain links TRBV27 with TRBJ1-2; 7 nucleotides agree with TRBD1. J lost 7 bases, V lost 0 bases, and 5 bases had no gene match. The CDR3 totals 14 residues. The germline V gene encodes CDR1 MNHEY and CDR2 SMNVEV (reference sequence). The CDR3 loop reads CASSLSGGAGGYTF. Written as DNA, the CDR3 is TGTGCCAGCAGTTTATCAGGGGGCGCGGGTGGCTACACCTTC.

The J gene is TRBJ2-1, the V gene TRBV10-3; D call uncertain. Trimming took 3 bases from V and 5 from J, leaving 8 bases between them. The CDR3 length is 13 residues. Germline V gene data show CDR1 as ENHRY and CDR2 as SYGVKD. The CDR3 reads CAISDRQNNEQFF. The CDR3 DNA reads TGTGCCATCAGTGACAGGCAAAACAATGAGCAGTTCTTC.

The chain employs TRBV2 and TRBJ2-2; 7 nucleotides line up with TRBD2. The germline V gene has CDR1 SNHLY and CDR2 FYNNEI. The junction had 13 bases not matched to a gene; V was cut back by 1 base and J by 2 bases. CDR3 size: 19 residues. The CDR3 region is CASSEGGGSRQGNTGELFF. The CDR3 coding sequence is TGTGCCAGCAGTGAAGGGGGGGGATCTCGTCAAGGCAACACCGGGGAGCTGTTTTTT.

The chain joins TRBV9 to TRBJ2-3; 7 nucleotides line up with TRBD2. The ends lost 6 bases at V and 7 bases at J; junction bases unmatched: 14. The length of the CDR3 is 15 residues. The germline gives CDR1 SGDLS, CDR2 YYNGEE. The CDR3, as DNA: TGTGCCAGCACAGGAGGGGAGGGCCGTTCGAATACGCAGTATTTT. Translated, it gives CASTGGEGRSNTQYF.

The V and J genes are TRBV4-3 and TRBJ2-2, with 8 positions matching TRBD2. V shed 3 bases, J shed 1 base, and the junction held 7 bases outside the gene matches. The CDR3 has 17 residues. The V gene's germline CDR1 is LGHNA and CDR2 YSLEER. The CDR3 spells CASSQGWLAGNTGELFF. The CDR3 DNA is TGCGCCAGCAGCCAGGGCTGGCTAGCGGGGAACACCGGGGAGCTGTTTTTT.

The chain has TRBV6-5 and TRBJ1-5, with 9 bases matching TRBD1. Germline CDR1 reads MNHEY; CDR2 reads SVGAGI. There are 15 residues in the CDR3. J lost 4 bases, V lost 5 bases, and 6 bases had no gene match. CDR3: CASSPGTGKNQPQHF. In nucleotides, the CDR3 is TGTGCCAGCAGTCCCGGGACAGGGAAGAATCAGCCCCAGCATTTT.

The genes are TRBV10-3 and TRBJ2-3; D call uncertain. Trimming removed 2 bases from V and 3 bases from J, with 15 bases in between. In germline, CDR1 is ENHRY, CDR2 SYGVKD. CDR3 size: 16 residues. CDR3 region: CAISEVLGVSTDTQYF. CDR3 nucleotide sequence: TGTGCCATCAGTGAGGTCCTAGGAGTTAGTACAGATACGCAGTATTTT.

The CDR3, as DNA: TGTGCCAGCAGCCTTATAGGGAGCTCCTATAATTCACCCCTCCACTTT. Translated: CASSLIGSSYNSPLHF. J is TRBJ1-6 and V is TRBV4-2; no reliable D call. V was pared by 4 bases and J by 0 bases, with 10 bases between. Looked up from germline, CDR1 is LGHNA and CDR2 is YNFKEQ. The length of the CDR3 is 16 residues.

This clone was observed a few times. CDR3 sequence reads: CATSPRALGNTIYF. CDR3 sequence (DNA): TGTGCCACCTCCCCGCGAGCGCTTGGAAACACCATATATTTT. The chain employs TRBV19 and TRBJ1-3; no clear D. V was clipped by 10 bases and J by 3 bases, with 16 bases between them. The CDR3 length is 14 residues. Germline V CDR1 and CDR2: LNHDA, SQIVND (reference sequence).

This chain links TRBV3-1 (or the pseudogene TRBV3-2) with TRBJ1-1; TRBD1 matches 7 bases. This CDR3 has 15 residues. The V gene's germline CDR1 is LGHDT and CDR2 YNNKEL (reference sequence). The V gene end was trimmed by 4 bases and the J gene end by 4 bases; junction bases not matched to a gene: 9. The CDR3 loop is CASSRFDREATEAFF. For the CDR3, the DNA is TGTGCCAGCAGCCGATTTGACAGGGAGGCCACTGAAGCTTTCTTT.

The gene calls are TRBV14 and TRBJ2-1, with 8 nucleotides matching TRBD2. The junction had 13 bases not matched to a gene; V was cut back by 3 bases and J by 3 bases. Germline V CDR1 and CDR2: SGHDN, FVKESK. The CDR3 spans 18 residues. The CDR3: CASSHLTSGPWGYNEQFF. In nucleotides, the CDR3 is TGTGCCAGCAGCCATTTAACTAGCGGCCCCTGGGGCTACAATGAGCAGTTCTTC.

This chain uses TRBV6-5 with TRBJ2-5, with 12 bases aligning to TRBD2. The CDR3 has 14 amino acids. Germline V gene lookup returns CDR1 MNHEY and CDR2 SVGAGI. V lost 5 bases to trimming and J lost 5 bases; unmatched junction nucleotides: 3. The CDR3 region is CASSLAGGRETQYF. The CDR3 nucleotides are TGTGCCAGCAGTCTAGCGGGAGGGCGGGAGACCCAGTACTTC.

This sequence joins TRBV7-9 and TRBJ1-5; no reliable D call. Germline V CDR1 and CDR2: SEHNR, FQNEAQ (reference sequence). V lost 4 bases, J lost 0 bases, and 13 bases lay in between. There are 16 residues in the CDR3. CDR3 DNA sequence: TGTGCCAGCAGCTCCCCGGGAGACAATAGCAATCAGCCCCAGCATTTT. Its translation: CASSSPGDNSNQPQHF.

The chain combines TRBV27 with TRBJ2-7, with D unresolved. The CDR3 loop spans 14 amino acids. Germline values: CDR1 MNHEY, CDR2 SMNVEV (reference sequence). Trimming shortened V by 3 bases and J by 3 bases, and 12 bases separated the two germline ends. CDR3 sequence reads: CASSFAQKSYEQYF. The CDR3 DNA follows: TGTGCCAGCAGTTTCGCACAGAAAAGCTACGAGCAGTACTTC.

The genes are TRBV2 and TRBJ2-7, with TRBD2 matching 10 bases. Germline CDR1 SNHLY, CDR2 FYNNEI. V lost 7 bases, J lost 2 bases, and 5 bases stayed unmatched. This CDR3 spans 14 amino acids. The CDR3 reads CASIRTSGTYEQYF. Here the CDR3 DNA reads TGTGCCAGCATTCGGACTAGCGGAACCTACGAGCAGTACTTC.

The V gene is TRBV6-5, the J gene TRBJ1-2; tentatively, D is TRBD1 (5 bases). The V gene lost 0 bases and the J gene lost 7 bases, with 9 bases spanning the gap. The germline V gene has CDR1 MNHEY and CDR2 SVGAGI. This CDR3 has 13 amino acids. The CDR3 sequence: CASSYSGQGGYTF. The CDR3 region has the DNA TGTGCCAGCAGTTACTCGGGGCAGGGTGGCTACACCTTC.

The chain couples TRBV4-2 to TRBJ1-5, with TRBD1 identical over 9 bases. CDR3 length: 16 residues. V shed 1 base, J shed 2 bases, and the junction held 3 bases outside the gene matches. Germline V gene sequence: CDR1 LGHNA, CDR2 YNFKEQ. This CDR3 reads CASSQGQGVGNQPQHF. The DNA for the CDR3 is TGTGCCAGCAGCCAAGGACAGGGGGTTGGCAATCAGCCCCAGCATTTT.

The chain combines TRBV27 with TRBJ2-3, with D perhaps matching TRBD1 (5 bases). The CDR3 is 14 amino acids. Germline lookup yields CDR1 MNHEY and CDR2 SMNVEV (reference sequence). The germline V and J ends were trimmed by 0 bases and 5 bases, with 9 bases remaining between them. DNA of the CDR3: TGTGCCAGCAGTTTATCAGGGGTTGGAGATACGCAGTATTTT. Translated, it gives CASSLSGVGDTQYF.

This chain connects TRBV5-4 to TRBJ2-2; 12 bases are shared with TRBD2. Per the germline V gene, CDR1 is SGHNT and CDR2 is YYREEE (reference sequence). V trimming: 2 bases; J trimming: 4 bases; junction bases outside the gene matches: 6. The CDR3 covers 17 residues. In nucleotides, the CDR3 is TGTGCCAGCAGCTTCCCGACTAGCGGGAGAGGCACCGGGGAGCTGTTTTTT. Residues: CASSFPTSGRGTGELFF. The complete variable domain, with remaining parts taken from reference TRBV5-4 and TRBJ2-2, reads ETGVTQSPTHLIKTRGQQVTLRCSSQSGHNTVSWYQQALGQGPQFIFQYYREEENGRGNFPPRFSGLQFPNYSSELNVNALELDDSALYLCASSFPTSGRGTGELFFGEGSRLTVL.

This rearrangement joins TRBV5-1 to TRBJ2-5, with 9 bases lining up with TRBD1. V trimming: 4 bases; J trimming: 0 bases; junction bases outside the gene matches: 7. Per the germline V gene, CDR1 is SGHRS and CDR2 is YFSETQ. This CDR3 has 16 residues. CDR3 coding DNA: TGCGCCAGCAGCACCGGGACAGGGTGGTACCAAGAGACCCAGTACTTC. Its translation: CASSTGTGWYQETQYF.

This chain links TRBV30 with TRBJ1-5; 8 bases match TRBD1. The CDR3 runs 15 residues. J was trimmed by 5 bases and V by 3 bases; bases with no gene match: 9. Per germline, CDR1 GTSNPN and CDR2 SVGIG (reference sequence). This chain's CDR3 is CAWRDGQGRDQPQHF. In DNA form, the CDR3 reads TGTGCCTGGAGGGACGGACAGGGCCGGGATCAGCCCCAGCATTTT.

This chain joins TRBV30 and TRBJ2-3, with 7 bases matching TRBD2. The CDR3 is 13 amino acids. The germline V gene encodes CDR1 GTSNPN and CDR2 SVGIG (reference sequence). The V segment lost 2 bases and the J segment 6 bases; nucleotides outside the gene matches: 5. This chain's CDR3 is CAWSRGSMDTQYF. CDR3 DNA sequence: TGTGCCTGGAGTCGCGGGAGTATGGATACGCAGTATTTT.

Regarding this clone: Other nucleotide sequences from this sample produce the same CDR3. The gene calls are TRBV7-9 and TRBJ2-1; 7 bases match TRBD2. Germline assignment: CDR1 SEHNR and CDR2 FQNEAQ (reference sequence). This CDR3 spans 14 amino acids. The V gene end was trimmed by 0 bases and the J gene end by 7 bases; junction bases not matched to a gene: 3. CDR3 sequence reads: CASSLAGGINEQFF. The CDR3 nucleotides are TGTGCCAGCAGCTTAGCGGGAGGGATAAATGAGCAGTTCTTC.

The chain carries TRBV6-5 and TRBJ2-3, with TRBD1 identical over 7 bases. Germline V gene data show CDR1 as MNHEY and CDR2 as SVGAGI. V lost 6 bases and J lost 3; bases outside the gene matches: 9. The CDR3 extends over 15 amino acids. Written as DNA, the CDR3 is TGTGCCAGCAGAGACAGGGATAGTTGGACAGATACGCAGTATTTT. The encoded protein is CASRDRDSWTDTQYF.

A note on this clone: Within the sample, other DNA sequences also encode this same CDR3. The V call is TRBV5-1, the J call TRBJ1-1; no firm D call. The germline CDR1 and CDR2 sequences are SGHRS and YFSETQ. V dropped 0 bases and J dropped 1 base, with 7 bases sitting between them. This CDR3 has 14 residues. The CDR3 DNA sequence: TGCGCCAGCAGCTTGGTATCCGGGAACACTGAAGCTTTCTTT. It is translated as CASSLVSGNTEAFF.

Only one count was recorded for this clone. CDR3 region: CASSLALAGVTGELFF. The DNA of the CDR3 is TGTGCCAGCAGCTTAGCTCTAGCGGGAGTTACCGGGGAGCTGTTTTTT. V and J are TRBV7-6 and TRBJ2-2, with 10 bases aligning to TRBD2. CDR1 is SGHVS, CDR2 FNYEAQ, per germline. The CDR3 covers 16 residues. Unmatched junction bases numbered 3, after V lost 0 bases and J lost 5 bases.

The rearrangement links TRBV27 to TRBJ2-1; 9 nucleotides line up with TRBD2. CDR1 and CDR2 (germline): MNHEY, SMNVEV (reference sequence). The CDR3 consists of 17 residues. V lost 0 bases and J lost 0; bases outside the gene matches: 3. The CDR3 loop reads CASSLSGSGSSYNEQFF. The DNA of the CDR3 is TGTGCCAGCAGTTTATCAGGTAGCGGGAGCTCCTACAATGAGCAGTTCTTC.

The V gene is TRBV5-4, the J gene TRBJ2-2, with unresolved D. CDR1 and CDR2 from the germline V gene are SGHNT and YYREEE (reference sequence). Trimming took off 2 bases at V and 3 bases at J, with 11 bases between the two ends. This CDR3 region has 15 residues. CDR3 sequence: CASSFTPSDTGELFF. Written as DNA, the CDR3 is TGTGCCAGCAGCTTTACGCCGAGCGACACCGGGGAGCTGTTTTTT. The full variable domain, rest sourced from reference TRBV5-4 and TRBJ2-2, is ETGVTQSPTHLIKTRGQQVTLRCSSQSGHNTVSWYQQALGQGPQFIFQYYREEENGRGNFPPRFSGLQFPNYSSELNVNALELDDSALYLCASSFTPSDTGELFFGEGSRLTVL.

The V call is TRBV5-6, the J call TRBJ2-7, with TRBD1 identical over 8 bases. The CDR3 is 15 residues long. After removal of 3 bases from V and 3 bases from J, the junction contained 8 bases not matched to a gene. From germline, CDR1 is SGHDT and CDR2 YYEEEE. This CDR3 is CASSSRDRSFYEQYF. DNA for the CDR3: TGTGCCAGCAGCTCCCGGGACAGGAGCTTCTACGAGCAGTACTTC.

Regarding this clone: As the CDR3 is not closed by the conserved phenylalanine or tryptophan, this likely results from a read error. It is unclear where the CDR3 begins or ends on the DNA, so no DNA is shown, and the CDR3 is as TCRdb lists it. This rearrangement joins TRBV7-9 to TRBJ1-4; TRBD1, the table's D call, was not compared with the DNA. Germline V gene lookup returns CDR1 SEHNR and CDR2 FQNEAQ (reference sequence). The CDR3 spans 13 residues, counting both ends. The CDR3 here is CASSSLTGKAYSV.